This T cell receptor (beta chain) was recovered during a study of T cells in Graves' hyperthyroidism and ophthalmopathy. The study, taken as a whole, reports: With a median lead of roughly 6.8 months before onset, the model predicted ophthalmopathy.

Newly diagnosed hyperthyroidism patients aged 18 to 65 years had disease lasting under 2 months. This clonotype was observed many times. Its specificity is not known. It was RNA transcripts that yielded the amplified TCR beta CDR3 regions. TCR CDR3 underwent first-round RT-PCR with the HTBI primer set. Each CDR3 protein is one row after TCRdb ran MiXCR on the multiplex PCR reads. This table holds approximately 590,000 distinct CDR3 sequences, around a sixth found once. Sequencing was carried out using blood. This clonotype originated in a woman in her 30s with Graves' hyperthyroidism.

In DNA, the CDR3 is TGCAGCGTGCTGGACAGAGGGGAAAAACTGTTTTTT. Amino acids: CSVLDRGEKLFF. The chain carries TRBV29-1 and TRBJ1-4; D is perhaps TRBD1 (6 bases). This CDR3 region has 12 residues. Germline CDR1 and CDR2: SQVTM and ANQGSEA. V was pared by 6 bases and J by 8 bases, with 13 bases between.